This T cell receptor beta chain derives from a study of blood T cell repertoires in COVID-19. Whole-study context: Sites in the United States, Italy and Spain provided acute and convalescent COVID-19 samples. Sample material is recorded as cDNA or gDNA derived from T cells, B-cell-depleted T cells, or PBMCs.

Per the original methods: Amplification of reference gene primers was used by the study to estimate nucleated cell counts. Profiling relied on immunoSEQ multiplex PCR, and the TCRdb table lists in-frame clones only, not all of them. Clone size and V and J calls were adopted from that table, with D and trimming inferred from the DNA. The sample consists of about 140,000 clones, about four fifths of them appearing once. Germline V gene lookup returns CDR1 LGHNA and CDR2 YSLEER. Trimming shortened V by 3 bases and J by 8 bases, and 13 bases separated the two germline ends. The CDR3 has 13 residues. This clone came up a few times.

This TCR came from a human donor in a cohort sampled during active COVID-19. Input material: peripheral blood. This chain joins TRBV4-3 and TRBJ1-2, with a weak D call TRBD1 (6 bases). The CDR3 nucleotides read TGCGCCAGCAGCCAGCGGGGGCCTGGGGGCTACACCTTC. This gives the protein CASSQRGPGGYTF.